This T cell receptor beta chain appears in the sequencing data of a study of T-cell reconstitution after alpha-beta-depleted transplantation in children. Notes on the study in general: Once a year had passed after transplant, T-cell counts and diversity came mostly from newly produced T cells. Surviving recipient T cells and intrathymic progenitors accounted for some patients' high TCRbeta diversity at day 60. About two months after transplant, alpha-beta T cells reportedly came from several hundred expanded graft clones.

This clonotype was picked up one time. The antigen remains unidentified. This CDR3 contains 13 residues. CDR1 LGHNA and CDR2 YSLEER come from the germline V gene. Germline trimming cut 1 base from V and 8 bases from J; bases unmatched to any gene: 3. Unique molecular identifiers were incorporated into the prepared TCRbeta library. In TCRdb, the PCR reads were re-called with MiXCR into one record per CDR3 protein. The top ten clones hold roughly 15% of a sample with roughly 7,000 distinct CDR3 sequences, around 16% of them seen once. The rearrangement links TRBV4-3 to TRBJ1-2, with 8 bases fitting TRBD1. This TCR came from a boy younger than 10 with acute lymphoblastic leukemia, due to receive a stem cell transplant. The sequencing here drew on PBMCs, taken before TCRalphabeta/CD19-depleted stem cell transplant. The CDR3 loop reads CASSQAGGWGYTF. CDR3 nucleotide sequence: TGCGCCAGCAGCCAAGCAGGGGGCTGGGGCTACACCTTC.